The 15 T cell receptor beta chains below were found in one sample sequenced in a study of blood T cell repertoires in COVID-19. The assay was immunoSEQ multiplex PCR, and TCRdb's table has in-frame clones only and misses some. The data show about 280,000 clones, with more than 75% seen just once and about 2.2% held by the top ten. The sample comprised peripheral blood. Receptor source: a woman in her twenties or thirties who had recovered from COVID-19.

This clone was found a few times. The chain combines TRBV5-4 with TRBJ1-6, with D possibly being TRBD1 (5 bases). The CDR3 totals 14 residues. Germline values: CDR1 SGHNT, CDR2 YYREEE (reference sequence). The ends were cut back, 9 bases at V and 8 bases at J, with 18 bases in the middle. The DNA of the CDR3 is TGTGCCACCAACGTCAGGGCCCGCCATTCACCCCTCCACTTT. It encodes CATNVRARHSPLHF.

CDR3 region: CSGQGIRNGYTF. The DNA of the CDR3 is TGCAGCGGACAGGGAATTAGAAATGGCTACACCTTC. The chain carries TRBV29-1 and TRBJ1-2; 7 nucleotides line up with TRBD1. The V segment lost 7 bases and the J segment 6 bases; nucleotides outside the gene matches: 8. The CDR3 extends over 12 amino acids. From germline, CDR1 is SQVTM and CDR2 ANQGSEA.

The table lists this clone with a few counts. The chain employs TRBV19 and TRBJ2-3; tentatively, D is TRBD1 (5 bases). The CDR3 length is 13 residues. Trimming took off 3 bases at V and 6 bases at J, with 10 bases between the two ends. The germline CDR1 and CDR2 sequences are LNHDA and SQIVND (reference sequence). The CDR3 bases are TGTGCCAGTAGTATTCAGGGCTACGATACGCAGTATTTT. Amino acids: CASSIQGYDTQYF.

V usage is TRBV3-1 (or the pseudogene TRBV3-2) and J usage is TRBJ1-3; no reliable D call. Germline-derived CDR1 and CDR2 are LGHDT and YNNKEL (reference sequence). The CDR3 totals 18 residues. The ends were cut back, 3 bases at V and 0 bases at J, with 18 bases in the middle. In nucleotides, the CDR3 is TGTGCCAGCAGCCACCAAGTAAGTTTTCCGAGCTCTGGAAACACCATATATTTT. As protein: CASSHQVSFPSSGNTIYF.

This clone was observed a handful of times. The chain has TRBV2 and TRBJ2-7; 8 bases agree with TRBD1. V lost 8 bases and J lost 0; bases outside the gene matches: 9. The germline V gene encodes CDR1 SNHLY and CDR2 FYNNEI. This CDR3 is built from 15 residues. CDR3 region: CASVPRGTGSYEQYF. The CDR3 nucleotides read TGTGCCAGCGTACCGAGAGGGACAGGCTCCTACGAGCAGTACTTC.

This chain connects TRBV6-2 or TRBV6-3 to TRBJ2-6, with D possibly being TRBD2 (5 bases). Trimming took off 4 bases at V and 2 bases at J, with 12 bases between the two ends. This CDR3 spans 16 amino acids. Germline assignment: CDR1 MNHEY and CDR2 SVGEGT. CDR3 bases: TGTGCCAGCAGTTTCTATTACGGGGCTGGGGCCAACGTCCTGACTTTC. Its protein product is CASSFYYGAGANVLTF.

The rearrangement uses TRBV11-2 and TRBJ2-7, with 7 bases matching TRBD1. The CDR3 is 15 amino acids. Germline loops: CDR1 SGHAT, CDR2 FQNNGV. Unmatched junction bases numbered 4, after V lost 1 base and J lost 1 base. CDR3 nucleotides: TGTGCCAGCAGCTTAGGACAGGGATATTCCTACGAGCAGTACTTC. Translated, it gives CASSLGQGYSYEQYF.

The chain is built from TRBV5-4 and TRBJ2-7; TRBD2 might be the D (5 bases). This CDR3 has 15 residues. V was cut by 0 bases and J by 5 bases, with 15 bases left in between. Germline V gene data show CDR1 as SGHNT and CDR2 as YYREEE (reference sequence). CDR3 protein: CASSLDSTGRNEQYF. The CDR3 DNA is TGTGCCAGCAGCTTGGATTCTACGGGAAGGAACGAGCAGTACTTC.

This clone was found once. Different DNA sequences within this sample yield the same CDR3. This chain's CDR3 is CASSLGTGDEKLFF. The CDR3 bases are TGTGCCAGCAGCTTAGGGACAGGGGACGAAAAACTGTTTTTT. The chain carries TRBV5-6 and TRBJ1-4, with 10 bases fitting TRBD1. The V gene end was trimmed by 2 bases and the J gene end by 8 bases; junction bases not matched to a gene: 3. There are 14 residues in the CDR3. Germline assignment: CDR1 SGHDT and CDR2 YYEEEE.

The chain combines TRBV5-1 with TRBJ2-3; D unclear. Trimming removed 0 bases from V and 0 bases from J, with 5 bases in between. The germline V gene has CDR1 SGHRS and CDR2 YFSETQ. The CDR3 extends over 14 amino acids. The CDR3 is CASSLGQSTDTQYF. The CDR3 DNA reads TGCGCCAGCAGCTTGGGGCAGAGCACAGATACGCAGTATTTT.

The chain has TRBV9 and TRBJ2-1; D may be TRBD2 (6 bases). Trimming shortened V by 2 bases and J by 2 bases, and 11 bases separated the two germline ends. This CDR3 comprises 15 residues. CDR1 is SGDLS, CDR2 YYNGEE, per germline. The CDR3 loop is CASSVGGLPYNEQFF. The CDR3 DNA is TGTGCCAGCAGCGTTGGAGGACTACCCTACAATGAGCAGTTCTTC. The entire variable domain, with the rest obtained from reference TRBV9 and TRBJ2-1, is as follows: DSGVTQTPKHLITATGQRVTLRCSPRSGDLSVYWYQQSLDQGLQFLIQYYNGEERAKGNILERFSAQQFPDLHSELNLSSLELGDSALYFCASSVGGLPYNEQFFGPGTRLTVL.

The rearrangement uses TRBV7-2 and TRBJ2-7; D is unresolved. V was cut by 2 bases and J by 3 bases, with 11 bases left in between. This CDR3 has 14 amino acids. Per the germline V gene, CDR1 is SGHTA and CDR2 is FQGNSA. CDR3 sequence: CASSLSTDHYEQYF. The CDR3 DNA follows: TGTGCCAGCAGCTTAAGTACAGACCACTACGAGCAGTACTTC.

This chain connects TRBV27 to TRBJ1-5, with D perhaps matching TRBD1 (5 bases). From germline, CDR1 is MNHEY and CDR2 SMNVEV (reference sequence). V was cut by 4 bases and J by 1 base, with 8 bases left in between. There are 14 residues in the CDR3. The CDR3 DNA reads as TGTGCCAGCAGTTGGCAGGGCAGCAATCAGCCCCAGCATTTT. Its translation: CASSWQGSNQPQHF.

The V and J genes are TRBV10-2 and TRBJ1-1; D is unclear. The CDR3 contains 13 residues. CDR1 is WSHSY, CDR2 SAAADI, per germline. The germline V and J ends were trimmed by 6 bases and 3 bases, with 11 bases remaining between them. The CDR3 DNA follows: TGCGCCAGCAGGGTGACGGAGGACACTGAAGCTTTCTTT. Translation gives CASRVTEDTEAFF.

This chain links TRBV7-8 with TRBJ1-4, with 7 bases that match TRBD1. Germline V gives CDR1 SGHVS, CDR2 FQNEAQ. V trimming: 4 bases; J trimming: 3 bases; junction bases outside the gene matches: 5. The CDR3 extends over 15 amino acids. The CDR3 here is CASSSRQGPNEKLFF. As DNA, the CDR3 is TGTGCCAGCAGCTCTAGACAGGGACCTAATGAAAAACTGTTTTTT.